The rows below give T cell receptor beta chains drawn from one sample of a study of cytomegalovirus exposure and HLA in healthy donors. The table came from immunoSEQ multiplex PCR; TCRdb's copy has only in-frame clones and leaves some out. The sample includes around 96,000 clones, more than 70% of them seen just once. Sequencing was carried out using PBMCs. The receptors derive from a man younger than 35 in good health and CMV-seronegative. The CDR3 runs from the conserved cysteine through the conserved F or W.

CDR3aa: CASRRDTLPGNSPLHF; j_gene: TRBJ1-6; v_gene: TRBV27
CDR3aa: CASSSHTNTGELFF; j_gene: TRBJ2-2; v_gene: TRBV2
CDR3aa: CASSPNPQVLSTDTQYF; j_gene: TRBJ2-3; v_gene: TRBV18
CDR3aa: CASSQDVAGGPDTQYF; j_gene: TRBJ2-3; v_gene: TRBV4-2
CDR3aa: CATEGDSTEAFF; j_gene: TRBJ1-1; v_gene: TRBV6-5
CDR3aa: CASRRTGEGNIQYF; j_gene: TRBJ2-4; v_gene: TRBV6-5
CDR3aa: CASSGVGGLETQYF; j_gene: TRBJ2-5; v_gene: TRBV2
CDR3aa: CASSDAVFSDYTF; j_gene: TRBJ1-2; v_gene: TRBV25-1
CDR3aa: CASRSGGVDVTEAFF; j_gene: TRBJ1-1; v_gene: TRBV5-1
CDR3aa: CASSLAEGAPYEQYF; j_gene: TRBJ2-7; v_gene: TRBV7-9
CDR3aa: CASGRRQDQPQHF; j_gene: TRBJ1-5; v_gene: TRBV12-5
CDR3aa: CASGPTGGFSYEQYF; j_gene: TRBJ2-7; v_gene: TRBV4-1
CDR3aa: CASSVLTPGGSGELFF; j_gene: TRBJ2-2; v_gene: TRBV9
CDR3aa: CSVVGVSTGDNNYGYTF; j_gene: TRBJ1-2; v_gene: TRBV29-1
CDR3aa: CASSVADSFRRGNTIYF; j_gene: TRBJ1-3; v_gene: TRBV9
CDR3aa: CASSYFEAGGGGYTF; j_gene: TRBJ1-2; v_gene: TRBV6-6
CDR3aa: CASSPTLDSKAFF; j_gene: TRBJ1-1; v_gene: TRBV14
CDR3aa: CASSPASGGYEQYF; j_gene: TRBJ2-7; v_gene: TRBV7-6
CDR3aa: CASSVDRRPSGYTF; j_gene: TRBJ1-2; v_gene: TRBV9
CDR3aa: CASSEVRQGGRPQHF; j_gene: TRBJ1-5; v_gene: TRBV2
CDR3aa: CGSWDRGRSGANVLTF; j_gene: TRBJ2-6; v_gene: TRBV30
CDR3aa: CASSSIAGGPSTGELFF; j_gene: TRBJ2-2; v_gene: TRBV13
CDR3aa: CASSLARLGAGTGELFF; j_gene: TRBJ2-2; v_gene: TRBV7-2
CDR3aa: CATSLVLPPQETQYF; j_gene: TRBJ2-5; v_gene: TRBV15